The source of this T cell receptor (beta chain) is a study of early T cells in non-severe SARS-CoV-2 infection. At the level of the study: Unsorted whole blood bulk RNA was sequenced, with unpaired chains.

The CDR3 is made up of 15 amino acids. Trimming left V 5 bases short and J 5 bases short, with 16 bases between. The germline V gene has CDR1 SGHRS and CDR2 YFSETQ. A single record per CDR3 protein comes from TCRdb applying MiXCR to the 5' RACE reads. The repertoire holds 62,000 or so distinct CDR3 sequences, with 7.5% to 9% as singletons. This chain links TRBV5-1 with TRBJ2-2, with D perhaps matching TRBD1 or TRBD2 (7 bases each). This receptor was obtained from an adult who was a healthcare worker with PCR-confirmed SARS-CoV-2 infection or an uninfected control (not recorded which). The sample was whole blood, taken at baseline. CDR3 amino acids: CASRQRDSPTGELFF. The CDR3 nucleotides are TGCGCCAGCAGGCAGCGGGACAGCCCTACCGGGGAGCTGTTTTTT. The full variable domain, in which reference TRBV5-1 and TRBJ2-2 provide the parts outside the CDR3, is KAGVTQTPRYLIKTRGQQVTLSCSPISGHRSVSWYQQTPGQGLQFLFEYFSETQRNKGNFPGRFSGRQFSNSRSEMNVSTLELGDSALYLCASRQRDSPTGELFFGEGSRLTVL.